Shown below are 9 T cell receptor beta chains from a single sample sequenced in a study of shared clonotypes between healthy human individuals. The data were produced by immunoSEQ multiplex PCR, yet TCRdb's version contains in-frame clones alone and is incomplete. The table includes roughly 2 million clones, approximately 94% detected once. The sequenced sample was naive CD4+ T cells sorted from blood. Subset meaning: CD45RA+ positively selected. The source of these receptors is a man aged 18 to 29 in good health.

The rearrangement links TRBV6-6 to TRBJ2-7, with 10 bases identical to TRBD1. The CDR3 runs to 16 residues. Germline lookup yields CDR1 MNHNY and CDR2 SVGAGI (reference sequence). V dropped 2 bases and J dropped 2; count of bases not matched to a gene: 6. CDR3 protein: CASSYGGQGFPYEQYF. The CDR3 region has the DNA TGTGCCAGCAGTTACGGGGGACAGGGGTTTCCCTACGAGCAGTACTTC.

The chain combines TRBV9 with TRBJ1-6; 9 bases align to TRBD1. CDR1 and CDR2 (germline): SGDLS, YYNGEE. The CDR3 is 15 residues long. Trimming at V came to 0 bases and at J to 6 bases, leaving 1 base not matched to a gene. CDR3 residues: CASSVGQGVNSPLHF. CDR3 in DNA: TGTGCCAGCAGCGTAGGACAGGGGGTTAATTCACCCCTCCACTTT.

The chain is built from TRBV5-8 and TRBJ2-4; the D is unclear. Trimming removed 1 base at V and 6 bases at J, with 8 bases between. CDR3 size: 13 residues. The germline V gene encodes CDR1 SGHTS and CDR2 YDEGEE. CDR3 coding DNA: TGTGCCAGCAGCTTGCCGCAGAGAAACATTCAGTACTTC. Its protein product is CASSLPQRNIQYF.

The genes are TRBV29-1 and TRBJ2-3; TRBD2 matches 7 bases. The CDR3 is made up of 14 amino acids. V lost 5 bases and J lost 9; bases outside the gene matches: 14. Germline V gene data show CDR1 as SQVTM and CDR2 as ANQGSEA. The CDR3 sequence is CSVYSRSGDGTQYF. The CDR3 DNA reads as TGCAGCGTTTACTCCAGAAGCGGGGATGGCACGCAGTATTTT.

As regards this clone: Other DNA sequences within the sample encode an identical CDR3. The chain uses TRBV19 and TRBJ1-5; D possibly corresponds to TRBD1 (5 bases). From germline, CDR1 is LNHDA and CDR2 SQIVND (reference sequence). With 3 bases removed from V and 0 bases from J, the gap between germline ends came to 9 bases. CDR3 length equals 15 residues. The CDR3: CASSIGAPSNQPQHF. The CDR3 DNA reads as TGTGCCAGTAGTATTGGGGCACCTAGCAATCAGCCCCAGCATTTT.

The V gene is TRBV7-9, the J gene TRBJ2-2; 8 nucleotides match TRBD2. Germline lookup yields CDR1 SEHNR and CDR2 FQNEAQ (reference sequence). The CDR3 length is 16 residues. V lost 7 bases, J lost 3 bases, and 10 bases stayed unmatched. The CDR3 protein is CASTLVRGADTGELFF. The CDR3 DNA follows: TGTGCCAGCACCCTGGTGCGGGGGGCCGACACCGGGGAGCTGTTTTTT.

Only one count was recorded for this clone. The chain links TRBV7-2 to TRBJ2-3; the match to TRBD1 covers 8 bases. In germline, CDR1 is SGHTA, CDR2 FQGNSA. This CDR3 is 15 amino acids long. V gave up 5 bases and J gave up 5 bases; unmatched junction bases: 9. The CDR3 region has the DNA TGTGCCAGCAGCCGCGGACAGGGCTCCGGAGATACGCAGTATTTT. It yields the protein CASSRGQGSGDTQYF.

The V call is TRBV6-5, the J call TRBJ1-2, with a possible D match to TRBD1 (6 bases). The CDR3 is 14 residues long. In germline, CDR1 is MNHEY, CDR2 SVGAGI. V lost 4 bases and J lost 5, with 14 bases in between. The CDR3 region has the DNA TGTGCCAGCAGTTCTTTCACAGGGACATATGGCTACACCTTC. Its translation is CASSSFTGTYGYTF.

V usage is TRBV5-5 and J usage is TRBJ2-1, with TRBD2 identical over 14 bases. The J segment lost 6 bases and the V segment lost 4 bases, leaving 6 bases of the junction unmatched. Germline V CDR1 and CDR2: SGHKS, YYEKEE (reference sequence). The CDR3 extends over 16 amino acids. The CDR3 sequence: CASSRGLAGEFNEQFF. CDR3 bases: TGTGCCAGCAGCCGGGGACTAGCGGGAGAGTTCAATGAGCAGTTCTTC.